The next 5 T cell receptor beta chains were all read from a single sample in a study of Graves' ophthalmopathy and Graves' hyperthyroidism. RNA transcripts were the source from which TCR beta CDR3 regions were amplified. An opening RT-PCR round employed HTBI primers and preceded a second-round multiplex PCR. TCRdb re-called the multiplex PCR reads through MiXCR, storing one row per CDR3 protein. The table records over a million distinct CDR3 sequences, about two fifths of them present only once. What was sequenced was peripheral blood or thyroid tissue (not recorded which). The receptor set was obtained from an adult man with Graves' hyperthyroidism.

This clonotype was counted a few times. This chain links TRBV7-9 with TRBJ1-5; 7 bases are shared with TRBD1. Germline V lookup: CDR1 SEHNR, CDR2 FQNEAQ (reference sequence). The CDR3 spans 14 residues. Trimming took 5 bases from V and 6 from J; bases not matched to a gene: 7. CDR3: CASSRQGESQPQHF. CDR3 coding DNA: TGTGCCAGCAGCCGACAGGGCGAATCTCAGCCCCAGCATTTT.

This clonotype was counted many times. The chain employs TRBV29-1 and TRBJ2-7, with D possibly being TRBD1 (6 bases). Germline CDR1 and CDR2: SQVTM and ANQGSEA. V was trimmed by 7 bases and J by 5 bases, leaving 15 bases between them. The CDR3 is 12 residues long. The CDR3 reads CSAASDSDEQYF. In nucleotides, the CDR3 is TGCAGCGCCGCCTCGGACAGCGACGAGCAGTACTTC.

The rearrangement uses TRBV10-3 and TRBJ2-5; TRBD2 agrees at 8 bases. V shed 6 bases, J shed 5 bases, and the junction held 2 bases outside the gene matches. The CDR3 length is 12 residues. The germline CDR1 and CDR2 sequences are ENHRY and SYGVKD. The DNA for the CDR3 is TGTGCCATCAGCGGGGGGGCGGAGACCCAGTACTTC. Residues: CAISGGAETQYF.

The chain joins TRBV7-2 to TRBJ1-1; D unclear. The germline gives CDR1 SGHTA, CDR2 FQGNSA. The V end lost 7 bases, the J end lost 8 bases, and 17 bases lay between the germline ends. This CDR3 is 13 amino acids long. CDR3 nucleotides: TGTGCCAGCATGGGAGACGGCGCATCCGAAGCTTTCTTT. Amino acids: CASMGDGASEAFF.

This chain joins TRBV5-1 and TRBJ2-5; no firm D call. Germline V gene sequence: CDR1 SGHRS, CDR2 YFSETQ. The CDR3 contains 16 residues. V was clipped by 0 bases and J by 3 bases, with 15 bases between them. The CDR3 DNA is TGCGCCAGCAGCTTGGTTTGGGTTGCGGCAGAAGAGACCCAGTACTTC. Encoded protein: CASSLVWVAAEETQYF.